This passage covers 18 T cell receptor beta chains from one sample sequenced in a study of Ad26.COV2.S vaccination and SARS-CoV-2 variants. The repertoire was sequenced with immunoSEQ multiplex PCR; TCRdb's copy has only in-frame clones and lacks some. The data show around 450,000 clones, about 92% seen once. Treatment denoted: around 19 received Ad26.COV2.S at low or high dose, single or two shots; about 5 received placebo; per-sample allocation not given. Collection of the samples took place on day 63 after the first injection of vaccine or placebo. Sample: peripheral blood, taken in a trial of Ad26.COV2.S vaccine versus placebo. All receptors derive from a person between 18 and 60 years old who received the Ad26.COV2.S COVID-19 vaccine or a placebo.

This clone was observed a few times. The chain uses TRBV7-9 and TRBJ2-7; TRBD1 is a possible D gene (5 bases). The ends were cut back, 6 bases at V and 1 base at J, with 7 bases in the middle. Germline loops: CDR1 SEHNR, CDR2 FQNEAQ (reference sequence). CDR3 length: 12 residues. CDR3 in amino acids: CASRQDSYEQYF. The CDR3 DNA follows: TGTGCCAGCAGACAGGATTCCTACGAGCAGTACTTC.

V usage is TRBV6-2 or TRBV6-3 and J usage is TRBJ2-4; TRBD1 matches 9 bases. V was pared by 4 bases and J by 8 bases, with 6 bases of the junction left unmatched. This CDR3 is 14 amino acids long. Germline V gene lookup returns CDR1 MNHEY and CDR2 SVGEGT. This chain's CDR3 is CASSSPGQGDIQYF. The CDR3 DNA reads TGTGCCAGCAGTTCCCCGGGACAGGGAGACATTCAGTACTTC.

The chain combines TRBV28 with TRBJ2-5; TRBD2 is a possible D gene (5 bases). V was shortened by 3 bases and J by 5 bases, with 25 bases between the two germline ends. Germline CDR1 is MDHEN and CDR2 is SYDVKM. The length of the CDR3 is 18 residues. Here the CDR3 DNA reads TGTGCCAGCAGTTTCCTTACGTCCGGACGGAGGTCCGGGGAGACCCAGTACTTC. Translating it yields CASSFLTSGRRSGETQYF.

J is TRBJ1-3 and V is TRBV7-9; D might be TRBD1 (5 bases). Germline CDR1 SEHNR, CDR2 FQNEAQ (reference sequence). V lost 4 bases and J lost 0, with 16 bases in between. The CDR3 covers 17 residues. The CDR3 nucleotides read TGTGCCAGCAGCTCTCGGACACACGCCTTCTCTGGAAACACCATATATTTT. Its translation: CASSSRTHAFSGNTIYF. The variable domain in full, completed from reference TRBV7-9 and TRBJ1-3, reads DTGVSQNPRHKITKRGQNVTFRCDPISEHNRLYWYRQTLGQGPEFLTYFQNEAQLEKSRLLSDRFSAERPKGSFSTLEIQRTEQGDSAMYLCASSSRTHAFSGNTIYFGEGSWLTVV.

CDR3 residues: CASSLRGGFSPLHF. In DNA, the CDR3 is TGTGCCAGCAGCTTGAGGGGAGGATTTTCACCCCTCCACTTT. This chain links TRBV11-2 with TRBJ1-6; TRBD1 is a possible D gene (5 bases). The V and J ends lost 3 bases and 9 bases respectively, with 12 bases between them. Germline V gives CDR1 SGHAT, CDR2 FQNNGV. The CDR3 is 14 amino acids.

The chain combines TRBV24-1 with TRBJ2-5; 9 bases map to TRBD1. The ends lost 4 bases at V and 2 bases at J; junction bases unmatched: 7. Germline V gene data show CDR1 as KGHDR and CDR2 as SFDVKD. The CDR3 contains 16 residues. The CDR3 nucleotides read TGTGCCACCAGTGAGTCCCGGGACAGGGTACAAGAGACCCAGTACTTC. This sequence encodes CATSESRDRVQETQYF.

The V and J genes are TRBV5-1 and TRBJ2-6; perhaps TRBD1 as D (5 bases). Germline CDR1 and CDR2: SGHRS and YFSETQ. With 6 bases removed from V and 3 bases from J, the gap between germline ends came to 10 bases. The CDR3 sequence is 14 residues long. CDR3 in DNA: TGCGCCAGCACCCAAGGGGTTGGGGCCAACGTCCTGACTTTC. Translation: CASTQGVGANVLTF.

As DNA, the CDR3 is TGTGCCACCAGTGATTCCACTAGCGGGCCGTACAATGAGCAGTTCTTC. It translates to CATSDSTSGPYNEQFF. J is TRBJ2-1 and V is TRBV24-1, with 9 nucleotides matching TRBD2. The junction had 5 bases not matched to a gene; V was cut back by 2 bases and J by 4 bases. The germline gives CDR1 KGHDR, CDR2 SFDVKD. The CDR3 covers 16 residues.

The genes are TRBV5-1 and TRBJ2-7; perhaps D is TRBD1 or TRBD2 (5 bases each). The germline V gene has CDR1 SGHRS and CDR2 YFSETQ. The germline V and J ends were trimmed by 0 bases and 2 bases, with 9 bases remaining between them. The CDR3 is 14 amino acids. CDR3 bases: TGCGCCAGCAGCTTGGCCCCGGGACCCTACGAGCAGTACTTC. Encoded protein: CASSLAPGPYEQYF.

V is TRBV4-2 and J is TRBJ1-4, with 10 bases fitting TRBD1. Per germline, CDR1 LGHNA and CDR2 YNFKEQ. J gave up 7 bases and V 2 bases, and 16 bases lay outside the gene matches. The CDR3 covers 19 residues. The CDR3, as DNA: TGTGCCAGCAGCCAAACCGACAGGGGGCGGGTCGGGAAAAGTGAAAAACTGTTTTTT. Protein sequence: CASSQTDRGRVGKSEKLFF.

This rearrangement joins TRBV5-4 to TRBJ1-1; tentative D call: TRBD1 (5 bases). In germline, CDR1 is SGHNT, CDR2 YYREEE (reference sequence). Trimming cost V 4 bases and J 1 base, with 17 bases left between them. The CDR3 sequence is 16 residues long. CDR3 region: CASSPGPGPGNTEAFF. The CDR3 DNA reads as TGTGCCAGCAGCCCGGGACCGGGCCCTGGGAACACTGAAGCTTTCTTT.

This chain links TRBV28 with TRBJ1-5, with TRBD1 as a possible D gene (5 bases). Germline CDR1 is MDHEN and CDR2 is SYDVKM. The V gene lost 5 bases and the J gene lost 1 base, with 15 bases spanning the gap. The CDR3 sequence is 16 residues long. The CDR3 here is CASSGPQGLSNQPQHF. In nucleotides, the CDR3 is TGTGCCAGCAGTGGTCCTCAGGGATTGAGCAATCAGCCCCAGCATTTT. Drawing the rest from reference TRBV28 and TRBJ1-5, the complete variable domain is DVKVTQSSRYLVKRTGEKVFLECVQDMDHENMFWYRQDPGLGLRLIYFSYDVKMKEKGDIPEGYSVSREKKERFSLILESASTNQTSMYLCASSGPQGLSNQPQHFGDGTRLSIL.

This rearrangement joins TRBV5-1 to TRBJ2-3; TRBD1 aligns across 9 bases. J lost 3 bases, V lost 4 bases, and 3 bases had no gene match. CDR1 is SGHRS, CDR2 YFSETQ, per germline. CDR3 size: 14 residues. CDR3: CASSTGQGTDTQYF. In DNA form, the CDR3 reads TGCGCCAGCAGCACCGGACAGGGGACAGATACGCAGTATTTT.

The chain combines TRBV11-2 with TRBJ2-5; the match to TRBD2 covers 7 bases. The CDR3 spans 16 residues. Per germline, CDR1 SGHAT and CDR2 FQNNGV. With V trimmed by 0 bases and J by 4 bases, 8 bases remained unmatched. The CDR3 region has the DNA TGTGCCAGCAGCTTAGATCCTGGCGGGAGCTCAGAGACCCAGTACTTC. It yields the protein CASSLDPGGSSETQYF.

The genes are TRBV7-9 and TRBJ1-2; 10 bases are a match to TRBD1. Germline CDR1 reads SEHNR; CDR2 reads FQNEAQ (reference sequence). V shed 4 bases and J 7 bases; nucleotides not matched to a gene: 12. The CDR3 has 16 residues. The CDR3 reads CASSSAGTGELRGYTF. The CDR3 DNA reads TGTGCCAGCAGCTCGGCCGGGACAGGGGAACTACGTGGCTACACCTTC. Full variable domain (outside the CDR3, taken from reference TRBV7-9 and TRBJ1-2): DTGVSQNPRHKITKRGQNVTFRCDPISEHNRLYWYRQTLGQGPEFLTYFQNEAQLEKSRLLSDRFSAERPKGSFSTLEIQRTEQGDSAMYLCASSSAGTGELRGYTFGSGTRLTVV.

The CDR3: CASRSTGRSGTEAFF. The DNA of the CDR3 is TGTGCCAGCAGATCGACAGGGAGGAGCGGCACTGAAGCTTTCTTT. V is TRBV11-2 and J is TRBJ1-1, with 7 bases aligning to TRBD1. The V and J ends lost 6 bases and 4 bases, in that order; junction bases with no gene match: 11. CDR1 SGHAT and CDR2 FQNNGV come from the germline V gene. The CDR3 sequence is 15 residues long.

V usage is TRBV7-3 and J usage is TRBJ2-5, with 10 bases matching TRBD1. Germline CDR1 SGHTA, CDR2 FQGTGA. The CDR3 consists of 15 residues. The junction had 5 bases not matched to a gene; V was cut back by 5 bases and J by 2 bases. In nucleotides, the CDR3 is TGTGCCAGCAGCCAAGGGACAGGGGCGCAAGAGACCCAGTACTTC. The encoded protein is CASSQGTGAQETQYF.

This clone has only one observation. The CDR3 DNA is TGTGCCAGCAGCTTAGCTGGTCCGGGAGTCCTCTCCTACGAGCAGTACTTC. Its protein product is CASSLAGPGVLSYEQYF. The chain employs TRBV11-1 and TRBJ2-7; the D gene is possibly TRBD2 (6 bases). CDR1 SGHAT and CDR2 FQDESV come from the germline V gene (reference sequence). Trimming took off 0 bases at V and 0 bases at J, with 15 bases between the two ends. The CDR3 consists of 17 residues.